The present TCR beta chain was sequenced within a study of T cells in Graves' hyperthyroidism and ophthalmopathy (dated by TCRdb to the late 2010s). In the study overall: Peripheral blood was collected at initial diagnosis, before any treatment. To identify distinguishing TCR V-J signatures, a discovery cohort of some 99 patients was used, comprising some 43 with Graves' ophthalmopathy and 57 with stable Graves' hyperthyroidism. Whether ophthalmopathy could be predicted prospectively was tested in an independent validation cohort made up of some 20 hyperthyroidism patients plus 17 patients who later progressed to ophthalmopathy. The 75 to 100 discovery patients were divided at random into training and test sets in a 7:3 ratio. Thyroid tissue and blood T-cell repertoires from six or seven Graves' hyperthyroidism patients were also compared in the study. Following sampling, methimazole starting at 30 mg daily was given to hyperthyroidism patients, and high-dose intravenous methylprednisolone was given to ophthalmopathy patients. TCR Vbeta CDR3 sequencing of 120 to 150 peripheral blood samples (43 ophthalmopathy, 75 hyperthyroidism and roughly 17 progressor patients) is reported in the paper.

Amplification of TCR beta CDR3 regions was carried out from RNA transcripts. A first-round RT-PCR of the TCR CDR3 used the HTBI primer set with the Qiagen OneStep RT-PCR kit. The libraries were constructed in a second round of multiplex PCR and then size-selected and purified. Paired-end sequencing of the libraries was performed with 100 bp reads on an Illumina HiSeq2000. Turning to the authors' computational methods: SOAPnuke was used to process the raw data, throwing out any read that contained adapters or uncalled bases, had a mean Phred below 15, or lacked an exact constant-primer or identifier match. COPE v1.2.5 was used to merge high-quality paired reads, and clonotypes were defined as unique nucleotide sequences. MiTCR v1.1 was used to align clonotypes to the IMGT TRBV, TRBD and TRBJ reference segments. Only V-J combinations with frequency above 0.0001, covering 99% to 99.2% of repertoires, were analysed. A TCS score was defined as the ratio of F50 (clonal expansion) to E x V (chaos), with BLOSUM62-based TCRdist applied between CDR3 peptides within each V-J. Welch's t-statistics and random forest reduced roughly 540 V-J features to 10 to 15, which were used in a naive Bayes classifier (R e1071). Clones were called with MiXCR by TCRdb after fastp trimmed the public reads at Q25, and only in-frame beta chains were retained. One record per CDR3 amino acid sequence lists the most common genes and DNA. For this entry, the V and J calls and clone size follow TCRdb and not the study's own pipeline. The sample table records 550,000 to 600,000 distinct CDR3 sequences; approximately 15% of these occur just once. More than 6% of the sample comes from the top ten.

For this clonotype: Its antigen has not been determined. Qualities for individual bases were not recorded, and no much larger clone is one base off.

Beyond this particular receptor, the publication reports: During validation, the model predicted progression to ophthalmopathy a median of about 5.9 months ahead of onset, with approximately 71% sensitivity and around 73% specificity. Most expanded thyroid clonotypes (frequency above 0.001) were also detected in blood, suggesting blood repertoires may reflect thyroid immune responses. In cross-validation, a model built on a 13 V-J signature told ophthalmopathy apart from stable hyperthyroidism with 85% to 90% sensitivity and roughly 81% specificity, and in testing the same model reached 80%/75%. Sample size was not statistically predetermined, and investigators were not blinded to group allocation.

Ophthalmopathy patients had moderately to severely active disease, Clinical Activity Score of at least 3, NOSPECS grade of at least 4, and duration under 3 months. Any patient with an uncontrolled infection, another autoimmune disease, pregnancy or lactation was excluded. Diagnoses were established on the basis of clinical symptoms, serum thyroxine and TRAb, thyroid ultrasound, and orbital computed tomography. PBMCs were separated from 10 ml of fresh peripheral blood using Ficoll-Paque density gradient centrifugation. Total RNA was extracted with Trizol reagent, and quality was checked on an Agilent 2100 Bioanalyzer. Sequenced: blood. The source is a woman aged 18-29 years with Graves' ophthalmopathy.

The base sequence is TGCTCGTGCCCCATAGCGGGAGGGCCGTCAGAGACCCAGTACTTC. The resulting protein is CSCPIAGGPSETQYF. This receptor chain uses TRBV20-1 and TRBJ2-5, and TRBD2 matches 11 of the central bases. Counted from cysteine to phenylalanine, this CDR3 has 15 amino acids. CDR3 DNA is the only sequence kept; it has 45 bases, read in frame from the first base. CDR1 and CDR2 (DFQATT, SNEGSKA) derive from the germline V gene (reference sequence).